The clone carrying this T cell receptor (beta chain) was detected a few times. Authors' processing steps: Scientists estimated how many nucleated cells there were by amplifying reference gene primers. Clones were read by immunoSEQ multiplex PCR, and TCRdb kept only the in-frame ones, dropping some. The V and J calls and clone size were taken over from that table, and D and trimming were inferred from the DNA. The data contain around 270,000 clones, around 89% of them singletons. J lost 2 bases, V lost 6 bases, and 9 bases had no gene match. CDR1 ENHRY and CDR2 SYGVKD come from the germline V gene. The CDR3 length is 16 residues. The data were taken from a study of blood T cell repertoires in COVID-19. On the study more broadly: Samples representing acute and convalescent COVID-19 were sourced from the United States, Italy and Spain. Nucleic acid was either cDNA or gDNA, and it came from T cells, B-cell-depleted T cells, or PBMCs.

The specimen was peripheral blood. The receptor's source is a man aged 40-55 years with acute or convalescent COVID-19. This chain joins TRBV10-3 and TRBJ1-3, with 8 positions matching TRBD1. CDR3 loop: CAISQNRGFAGNTIYF. The CDR3 DNA reads as TGTGCCATCAGCCAAAACAGGGGGTTCGCTGGAAACACCATATATTTT.